This is a list of T cell receptor beta chains from one sample in a study of blood T cell repertoires in COVID-19. Measured with immunoSEQ multiplex PCR; TCRdb has only the in-frame clones, and not every one. The sample contains roughly 500,000 clones, approximately 87% of which appear only once. The material sequenced was PBMCs or T cells enriched from blood (not recorded which). These receptor sequences come from a middle-aged woman who had recovered from COVID-19. Both conserved end residues are part of each CDR3. D genes are given only for firm matches. Rows give clone size only sometimes, using once, few, many, or a class for an expanded clone.

>NA|TRBV2|TRBJ2-7|NA
CATRTETYEQYF
TGTGCCACCCGGACAGAGACCTACGAGCAGTACTTC
>NA|TRBV30|TRBJ1-1|NA
CAWTATGNTEAFF
TGTGCCTGGACCGCGACAGGCAACACTGAAGCTTTCTTT
>once|TRBV11-2|TRBJ2-1|NA
CASSPSTGLGQFF
TGTGCCAGCAGCCCGTCCACCGGACTGGGTCAGTTCTTC
>NA|TRBV5-6|TRBJ1-2|NA
CASSPLNVEYGYTF
TGTGCCAGCAGCCCGTTGAATGTGGAGTATGGCTACACCTTC
>NA|TRBV5-1|TRBJ1-4|NA
CASSSGQFATNEKLFF
TGCGCCAGCAGCTCCGGACAGTTTGCAACTAATGAAAAACTGTTTTTT
>few|TRBV11-3|TRBJ2-5|TRBD2
CASSLSSGSGETQYF
TGTGCCAGCAGCTTATCTAGCGGGAGCGGGGAGACCCAGTACTTC
>NA|TRBV19|TRBJ1-6|TRBD1
CASSAGTGLNSPLHF
TGTGCCAGTAGTGCCGGGACAGGGTTGAATTCACCCCTCCACTTT
>NA|TRBV27|TRBJ1-1|NA
CASSFGGTTEAFF
TGTGCCAGCAGTTTCGGGGGTACAACTGAAGCTTTCTTT
>NA|TRBV7-6|TRBJ1-6|NA
CASSLATQSSYNSPLHF
TGTGCCAGCAGCTTAGCGACACAAAGCTCCTATAATTCACCCCTCCACTTT
>NA|TRBV5-4|TRBJ2-3|NA
CASSFSAPRGTDTQYF
TGTGCCAGCAGCTTTTCCGCTCCACGCGGCACAGATACGCAGTATTTT
>few|TRBV5-1|TRBJ2-1|NA
CASSGGSYNEQFF
TGCGCCAGCAGCGGAGGCTCCTACAATGAGCAGTTCTTC
>NA|TRBV19|TRBJ1-5|NA
CASSIGDRENQPQHF
TGTGCCAGTAGTATAGGCGACAGAGAGAATCAGCCCCAGCATTTT
>few|TRBV6-2/TRBV6-3|TRBJ1-1|NA
CASSPRGHTEAFF
TGTGCCAGCAGTCCGAGAGGCCACACTGAAGCTTTCTTT
>NA|TRBV10-1|TRBJ2-7|NA
CASSESFLYEQYF
TGCGCCAGCAGTGAGTCGTTCCTCTACGAGCAGTACTTC
>NA|TRBV7-6|TRBJ2-2|TRBD2
CASSAKRETTGELFF
TGTGCCAGCAGCGCTAAGCGGGAGACTACCGGGGAGCTGTTTTTT
>NA|TRBV24-1|TRBJ1-5|TRBD1
CATSGTGSNQPQHF
TGTGCCACCAGTGGGACAGGCAGTAATCAGCCCCAGCATTTT
>NA|TRBV5-1|TRBJ2-1|TRBD2
CASRTSGYNEQFF
TGCGCCAGCCGGACTAGTGGCTACAATGAGCAGTTCTTC
>NA|TRBV19|TRBJ2-5|TRBD2
CASSIVTSGQETQYF
TGTGCCAGTAGTATAGTGACTAGCGGCCAAGAGACCCAGTACTTC
>NA|TRBV2|TRBJ2-2|NA
CASSEEGGHTGELFF
TGTGCCAGCAGTGAGGAAGGCGGTCACACCGGGGAGCTGTTTTTT
>NA|TRBV7-8|TRBJ1-2|NA
CASTRNEDGYTF
TGTGCCAGCACCCGTAATGAGGATGGCTACACCTTC
>NA|TRBV6-1|TRBJ2-3|NA
CASSGSGVGNTDTQYF
TGTGCCAGCAGTGGGTCGGGAGTTGGTAACACAGATACGCAGTATTTT
>few|TRBV2|TRBJ1-2|NA
CASSEQYGYTF
TGTGCCAGCAGTGAACAGTATGGCTACACCTTC
>NA|TRBV6-4|TRBJ1-2|NA
CASSDLRDGYTF
TGTGCCAGCAGTGATTTGAGGGATGGCTACACCTTC
>NA|TRBV10-3|TRBJ1-1|TRBD1
CAISNRGDTEAFF
TGTGCCATCAGTAACAGGGGTGACACTGAAGCTTTCTTT
>NA|TRBV7-8|TRBJ1-3|TRBD1
CASSLNGQAYSGNTIYF
TGTGCCAGCAGCTTGAACGGACAGGCATACTCTGGAAACACCATATATTTT
>NA|TRBV16|TRBJ2-1|NA
CASSQSRLARDEQFF
TGTGCCAGCAGCCAATCCCGTCTAGCTCGGGATGAGCAGTTCTTC
>NA|TRBV5-4|TRBJ2-5|TRBD2
CASSPTSSGRAVETQYF
TGTGCCAGCAGCCCTACATCTAGCGGGAGGGCCGTGGAGACCCAGTACTTC
>NA|TRBV5-1|TRBJ2-2|TRBD1
CASSHEGAAGELFF
TGCGCCAGCAGCCACGAGGGGGCTGCCGGGGAGCTGTTTTTT
>once|TRBV19|TRBJ2-1|TRBD1
CASSIGPGGEQFF
TGTGCCAGTAGTATAGGGCCAGGGGGAGAGCAGTTCTTC
>NA|TRBV6-5|TRBJ1-5|NA
CASSYEFAGPQHF
TGTGCCAGCAGTTACGAATTCGCAGGGCCCCAGCATTTT
>NA|TRBV3-1/TRBV3-2|TRBJ2-7|TRBD1
CASSQPYGQGMPSSSYEQYF
TGTGCCAGCAGCCAACCATACGGACAGGGGATGCCCTCGAGCTCCTACGAGCAGTACTTC
>NA|TRBV5-6|TRBJ1-6|NA
CASSLAGGGNYNSPLHF
TGTGCCAGCAGCTTGGCCGGGGGTGGCAATTATAATTCACCCCTCCACTTT
>once|TRBV7-9|TRBJ2-3|TRBD2
CASSPGTSGRYTQYF
TGTGCCAGCAGCCCTGGGACTAGCGGGAGATATACGCAGTATTTT
>NA|TRBV18|TRBJ1-4|TRBD1
CASSPTTGGLINEKLFF
TGTGCCAGCTCACCAACGACAGGGGGCTTGATTAATGAAAAACTGTTTTTT
>few|TRBV5-4|TRBJ1-2|NA
CASSSYHYGYTF
TGTGCCAGCAGCTCCTATCACTATGGCTACACCTTC
>NA|TRBV19|TRBJ1-2|NA
CASSITPGFDGGYTF
TGTGCCAGTAGTATTACTCCAGGGTTTGATGGTGGCTACACCTTC
>NA|TRBV7-2|TRBJ2-7|TRBD2
CASSLWGAGGPGEQYF
TGTGCCAGCAGCTTATGGGGAGCGGGAGGGCCGGGGGAGCAGTACTTC
>NA|TRBV10-3|TRBJ1-1|TRBD1
CAISKKGGTDTEAFF
TGTGCCATCAGTAAGAAAGGGGGCACGGACACTGAAGCTTTCTTT
>once|TRBV30|TRBJ2-7|NA
CAWSVSGLSSYEQYF
TGTGCCTGGAGTGTATCGGGTCTGAGCTCCTACGAGCAGTACTTC
>NA|TRBV14|TRBJ1-1|TRBD1
CASSLGTVNTEAFF
TGTGCCAGCAGCCTCGGGACAGTGAACACTGAAGCTTTCTTT
>NA|TRBV25-1|TRBJ1-1|NA
CASRGGGAGNTEAFF
TGTGCCAGCAGAGGTGGGGGCGCCGGGAACACTGAAGCTTTCTTT
>NA|TRBV18|TRBJ2-1|TRBD1
CASSPGQGYEQFF
TGTGCCAGCTCACCGGGACAGGGGTATGAGCAGTTCTTC
>few|TRBV4-1|TRBJ1-2|TRBD1
CASTPTGVNYGYTF
TGCGCCAGCACCCCGACAGGGGTTAACTATGGCTACACCTTC
>NA|TRBV7-9|TRBJ1-2|TRBD1
CASSENQGQGTGTYGYTF
TGTGCCAGCAGCGAAAACCAGGGACAGGGAACGGGTACCTATGGCTACACCTTC
>NA|TRBV11-2|TRBJ2-1|TRBD2
CASSLGRGGAYNEQFF
TGTGCCAGCAGCTTAGGCCGCGGGGGGGCCTACAATGAGCAGTTCTTC
>once|TRBV11-2|TRBJ2-7|TRBD1
CASSTRTGGLGEQYF
TGTGCCAGCAGCACTCGGACAGGGGGCCTGGGGGAGCAGTACTTC
>once|TRBV3-1/TRBV3-2|TRBJ2-3|TRBD1
CASSQVWGTGVTDTQYF
TGTGCCAGCAGCCAAGTGTGGGGGACAGGGGTAACAGATACGCAGTATTTT
>NA|TRBV9|TRBJ2-1|NA
CASSVAGAVYNEQFF
TGTGCCAGCAGCGTAGCAGGGGCGGTTTACAATGAGCAGTTCTTC
>NA|TRBV6-5|TRBJ1-2|TRBD1
CASSYSYDRGNYGYTF
TGTGCCAGCAGTTACTCGTATGACAGGGGGAACTATGGCTACACCTTC
>NA|TRBV12-3/TRBV12-4|TRBJ1-1|NA
CASSLVPGTEAFF
TGTGCCAGCAGTTTAGTACCGGGCACTGAAGCTTTCTTT
>NA|TRBV15|TRBJ2-3|TRBD1
CATSRTPRTGGAGTDTQYF
TGTGCCACCAGCAGGACTCCTCGGACAGGGGGCGCAGGAACAGATACGCAGTATTTT
>NA|TRBV28|TRBJ1-1|NA
CASSSQGTEAFF
TGTGCCAGCAGTTCACAGGGAACTGAAGCTTTCTTT
>NA|TRBV5-6|TRBJ1-2|NA
CASSRVINSKQEYYGYTF
TGTGCCAGCAGCCGTGTGATAAATTCGAAACAGGAATACTATGGCTACACCTTC
>NA|TRBV6-4|TRBJ1-5|NA
CASSAQPSNQPQHF
TGTGCCAGCAGTGCACAGCCGAGCAATCAGCCCCAGCATTTT
>NA|TRBV18|TRBJ1-6|NA
CASSPRQALQPLHF
TGTGCCAGCTCACCACGACAGGCCCTCCAGCCCCTCCACTTT
>NA|TRBV4-3|TRBJ2-1|TRBD2
CASSQAFVTSGAYNEQFF
TGCGCCAGCAGCCAAGCGTTTGTGACTAGCGGGGCTTACAATGAGCAGTTCTTC
>NA|TRBV3-1/TRBV3-2|TRBJ2-1|TRBD2
CASSTGTSGRGNEQFF
TGTGCCAGCAGCACCGGGACTAGCGGGAGAGGGAATGAGCAGTTCTTC
>NA|TRBV2|TRBJ2-3|NA
CASSVGADTQYF
TGTGCCAGCAGTGTGGGGGCCGATACGCAGTATTTT